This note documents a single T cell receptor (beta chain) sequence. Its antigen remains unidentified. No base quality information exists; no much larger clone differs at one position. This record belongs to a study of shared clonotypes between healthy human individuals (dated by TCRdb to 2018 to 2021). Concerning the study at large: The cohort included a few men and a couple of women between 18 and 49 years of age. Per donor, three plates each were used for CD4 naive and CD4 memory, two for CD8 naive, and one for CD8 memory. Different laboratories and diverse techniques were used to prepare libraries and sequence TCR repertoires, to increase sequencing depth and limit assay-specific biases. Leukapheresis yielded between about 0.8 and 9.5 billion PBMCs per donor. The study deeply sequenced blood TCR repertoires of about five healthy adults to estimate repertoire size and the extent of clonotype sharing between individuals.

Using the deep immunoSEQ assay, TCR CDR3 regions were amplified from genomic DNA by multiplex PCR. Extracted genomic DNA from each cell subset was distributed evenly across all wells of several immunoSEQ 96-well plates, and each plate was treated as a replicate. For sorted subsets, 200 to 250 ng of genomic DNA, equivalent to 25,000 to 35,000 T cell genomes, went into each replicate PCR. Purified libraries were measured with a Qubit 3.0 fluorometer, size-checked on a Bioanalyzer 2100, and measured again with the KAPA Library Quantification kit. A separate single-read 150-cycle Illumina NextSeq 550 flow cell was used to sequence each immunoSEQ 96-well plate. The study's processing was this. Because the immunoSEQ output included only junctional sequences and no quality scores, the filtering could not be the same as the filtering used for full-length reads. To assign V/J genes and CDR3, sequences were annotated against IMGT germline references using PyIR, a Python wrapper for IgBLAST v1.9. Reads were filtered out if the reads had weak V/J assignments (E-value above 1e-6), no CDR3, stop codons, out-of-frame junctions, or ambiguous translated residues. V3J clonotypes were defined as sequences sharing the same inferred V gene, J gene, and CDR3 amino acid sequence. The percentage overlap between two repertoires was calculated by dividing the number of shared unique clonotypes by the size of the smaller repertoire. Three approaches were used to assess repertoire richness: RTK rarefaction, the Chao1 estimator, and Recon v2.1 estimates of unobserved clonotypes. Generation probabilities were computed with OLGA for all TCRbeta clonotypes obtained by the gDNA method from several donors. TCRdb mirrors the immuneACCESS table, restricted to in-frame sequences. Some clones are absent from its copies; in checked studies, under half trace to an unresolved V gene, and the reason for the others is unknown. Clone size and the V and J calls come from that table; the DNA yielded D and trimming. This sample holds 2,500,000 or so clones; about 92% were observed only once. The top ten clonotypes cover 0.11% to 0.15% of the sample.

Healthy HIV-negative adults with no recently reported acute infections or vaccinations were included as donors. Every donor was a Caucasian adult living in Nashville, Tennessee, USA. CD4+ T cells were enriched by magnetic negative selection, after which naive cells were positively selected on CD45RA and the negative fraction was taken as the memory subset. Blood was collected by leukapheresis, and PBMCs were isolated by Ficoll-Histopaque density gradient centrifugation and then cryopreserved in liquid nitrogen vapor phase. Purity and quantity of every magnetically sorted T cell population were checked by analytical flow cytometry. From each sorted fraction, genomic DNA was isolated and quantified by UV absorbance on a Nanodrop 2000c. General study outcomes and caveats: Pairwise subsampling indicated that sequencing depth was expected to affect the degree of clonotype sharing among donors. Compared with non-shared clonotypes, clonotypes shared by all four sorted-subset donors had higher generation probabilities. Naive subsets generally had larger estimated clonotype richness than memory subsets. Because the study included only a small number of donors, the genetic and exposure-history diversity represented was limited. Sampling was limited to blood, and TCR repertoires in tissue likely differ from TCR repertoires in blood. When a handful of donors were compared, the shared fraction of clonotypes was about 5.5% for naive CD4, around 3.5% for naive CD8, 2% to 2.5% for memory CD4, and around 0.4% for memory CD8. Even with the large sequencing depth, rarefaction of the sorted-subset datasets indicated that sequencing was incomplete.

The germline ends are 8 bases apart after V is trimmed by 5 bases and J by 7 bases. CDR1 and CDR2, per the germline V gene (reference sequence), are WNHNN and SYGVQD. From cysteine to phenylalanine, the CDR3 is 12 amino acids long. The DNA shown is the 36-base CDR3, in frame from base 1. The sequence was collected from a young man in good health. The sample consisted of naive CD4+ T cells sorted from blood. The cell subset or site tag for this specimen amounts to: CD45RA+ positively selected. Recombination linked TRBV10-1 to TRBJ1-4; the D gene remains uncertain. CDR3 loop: CASSSDGEKLFF. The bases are TGCGCCAGCAGTTCGGACGGTGAAAAACTGTTTTTT.